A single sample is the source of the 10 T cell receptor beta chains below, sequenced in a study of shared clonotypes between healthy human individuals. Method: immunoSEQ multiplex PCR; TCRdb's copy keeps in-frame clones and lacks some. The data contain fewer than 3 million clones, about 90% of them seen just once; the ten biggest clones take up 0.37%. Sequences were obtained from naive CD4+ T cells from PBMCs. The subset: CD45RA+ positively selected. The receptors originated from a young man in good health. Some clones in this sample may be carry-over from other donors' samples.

This CDR3 reads CASRPPGGWETQYF. The CDR3, as DNA: TGTGCCAGCAGACCCCCGGGGGGATGGGAGACCCAGTACTTC. The V and J genes are TRBV28 and TRBJ2-5, with 7 bases that match TRBD2. J lost 5 bases, V lost 6 bases, and 9 bases had no gene match. This CDR3 is built from 14 residues. Germline V gene lookup returns CDR1 MDHEN and CDR2 SYDVKM.

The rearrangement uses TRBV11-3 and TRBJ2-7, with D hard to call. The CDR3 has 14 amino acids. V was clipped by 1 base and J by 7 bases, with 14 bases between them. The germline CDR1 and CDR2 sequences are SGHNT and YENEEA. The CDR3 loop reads CASSLAEGRQEQYF. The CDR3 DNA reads TGTGCCAGCAGCTTAGCGGAAGGGCGGCAAGAGCAGTACTTC.

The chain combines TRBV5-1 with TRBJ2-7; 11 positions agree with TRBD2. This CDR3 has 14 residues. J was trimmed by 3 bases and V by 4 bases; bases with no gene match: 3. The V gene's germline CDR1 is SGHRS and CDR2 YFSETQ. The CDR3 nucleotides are TGCGCCAGCAGCCCCACTAGCGGGGGCTACGAGCAGTACTTC. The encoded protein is CASSPTSGGYEQYF.

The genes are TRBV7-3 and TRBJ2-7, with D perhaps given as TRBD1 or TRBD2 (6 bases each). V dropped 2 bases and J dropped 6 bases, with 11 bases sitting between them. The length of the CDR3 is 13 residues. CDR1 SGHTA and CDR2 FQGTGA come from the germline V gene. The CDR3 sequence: CASSLYSGAEQYF. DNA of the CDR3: TGTGCCAGCAGCTTATATTCGGGGGCCGAGCAGTACTTC.

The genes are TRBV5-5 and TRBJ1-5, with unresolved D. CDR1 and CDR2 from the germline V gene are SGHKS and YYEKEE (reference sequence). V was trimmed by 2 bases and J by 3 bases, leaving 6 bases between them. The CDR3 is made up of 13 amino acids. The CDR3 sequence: CASSFLANQPQHF. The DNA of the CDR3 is TGTGCCAGCAGCTTCCTCGCCAATCAGCCCCAGCATTTT.

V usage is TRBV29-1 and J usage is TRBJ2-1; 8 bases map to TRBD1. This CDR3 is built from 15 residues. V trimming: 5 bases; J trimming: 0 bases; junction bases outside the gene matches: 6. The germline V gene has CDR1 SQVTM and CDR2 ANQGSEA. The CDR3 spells CSVRRGPRSYNEQFF. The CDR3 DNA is TGCAGCGTTCGCAGGGGGCCGCGCTCCTACAATGAGCAGTTCTTC.

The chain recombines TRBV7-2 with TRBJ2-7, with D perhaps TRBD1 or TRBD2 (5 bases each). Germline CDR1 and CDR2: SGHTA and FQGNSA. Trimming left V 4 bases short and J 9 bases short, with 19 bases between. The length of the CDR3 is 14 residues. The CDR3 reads CASSSVGVTTGQYF. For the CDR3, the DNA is TGTGCCAGCAGCTCCGTGGGGGTCACAACCGGGCAGTACTTC. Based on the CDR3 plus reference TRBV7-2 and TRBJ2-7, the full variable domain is GAGVSQSPSNKVTEKGKDVELRCDPISGHTALYWYRQSLGQGLEFLIYFQGNSAPDKSGLPSDRFSAERTGGSVSTLTIQRTQQEDSAVYLCASSSVGVTTGQYFGPGTRLTVT.

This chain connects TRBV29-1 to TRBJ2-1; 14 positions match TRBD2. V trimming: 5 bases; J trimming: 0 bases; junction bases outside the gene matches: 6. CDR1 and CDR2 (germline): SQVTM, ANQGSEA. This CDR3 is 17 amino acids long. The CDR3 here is CSVQGTSGSSSYNEQFF. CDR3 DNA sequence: TGCAGCGTTCAAGGGACTAGCGGGAGTTCCTCCTACAATGAGCAGTTCTTC.

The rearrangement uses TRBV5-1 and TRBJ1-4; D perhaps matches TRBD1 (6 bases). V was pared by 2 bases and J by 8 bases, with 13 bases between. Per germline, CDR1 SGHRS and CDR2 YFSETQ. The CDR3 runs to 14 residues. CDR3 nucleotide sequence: TGCGCCAGCAGCTTAGGAAGGGGGGAAGAAAAACTGTTTTTT. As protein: CASSLGRGEEKLFF. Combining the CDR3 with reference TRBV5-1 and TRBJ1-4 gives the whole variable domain KAGVTQTPRYLIKTRGQQVTLSCSPISGHRSVSWYQQTPGQGLQFLFEYFSETQRNKGNFPGRFSGRQFSNSRSEMNVSTLELGDSALYLCASSLGRGEEKLFFGSGTQLSVL.

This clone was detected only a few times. The CDR3 region has the DNA TGTGCCAGCACTCGGGACGGAAGTATGCCCCAGCATTTT. This codes for CASTRDGSMPQHF. The chain links TRBV2 to TRBJ1-5; D may be TRBD1 (5 bases). Germline assignment: CDR1 SNHLY and CDR2 FYNNEI. V gave up 7 bases and J gave up 9 bases, with 16 bases separating them. The CDR3 has 13 residues.